Below, 30 T cell receptor beta chains from the same sample are listed, as sequenced in a study of blood T cells in healthy people across ages. With a J-beta primer mix and a sample-barcoded 5' primer, a second PCR ran about 6 to 11 cycles. TCRdb reanalysed the 5' RACE reads using MiXCR and keeps one entry per CDR3 protein. Of roughly 1,500,000 distinct CDR3 sequences listed, 42% are singletons. Specimen: blood. The receptors come from a woman between 18 and 30 years old in good health.

This chain joins TRBV5-4 and TRBJ2-7, with 7 bases identical to TRBD2. CDR1 and CDR2 (germline): SGHNT, YYREEE (reference sequence). This CDR3 contains 16 residues. Germline trimming cut 4 bases from V and 5 bases from J; bases unmatched to any gene: 15. The DNA for the CDR3 is TGTGCCAGCAGCGGTAGGTCGGGAGGTAAAGAAGACGAGCAGTACTTC. Protein product: CASSGRSGGKEDEQYF.

This clonotype was found a few times. V gene TRBV6-2 or TRBV6-3 combines with J gene TRBJ2-5; 13 bases match TRBD2. Trimming cost V 2 bases and J 2 bases; bases outside gene matches: 5. The length of the CDR3 is 17 residues. Germline V lookup: CDR1 MNHEY, CDR2 SVGEGT. This CDR3 reads CASSYARTSGGQETQYF. The CDR3 coding sequence is TGTGCCAGCAGTTACGCCCGGACTAGCGGGGGACAAGAGACCCAGTACTTC.

The table lists this clonotype with a few counts. The rearrangement joins TRBV4-1 to TRBJ1-2; D ambiguous. CDR3 length: 14 amino acids. Trimming left V 1 base short and J 5 bases short, with 11 bases between. The germline gives CDR1 MGHRA, CDR2 YSYEKL. The CDR3, as DNA: TGCGCCAGCAGCCAAGTGTCTGGGGAGTATGGCTACACCTTC. The encoded protein is CASSQVSGEYGYTF.

This clonotype was found a few times. The chain joins TRBV7-2 to TRBJ1-2; D not certain. This CDR3 region has 12 residues. Germline V gives CDR1 SGHTA, CDR2 FQGNSA. V was pared by 5 bases and J by 8 bases, with 12 bases between. CDR3: CASSHSGSGYTF. In nucleotides, the CDR3 is TGTGCCAGCAGCCATTCCGGTTCCGGCTACACCTTC.

In this sample, this clonotype turned up a few times. The chain is built from TRBV6-5 and TRBJ2-5, with 10 bases fitting TRBD1. Trimming removed 6 bases from V and 5 bases from J; junction bases left unmatched: 9. Germline CDR1 and CDR2: MNHEY and SVGAGI. This CDR3 has 15 residues. CDR3 in amino acids: CASSPDRGRLETQYF. As DNA, the CDR3 is TGTGCCAGCAGCCCCGACAGGGGGCGGCTCGAGACCCAGTACTTC.

V usage is TRBV25-1 and J usage is TRBJ2-5, with D uncertain. The V end was cut by 11 bases, the J end by 5 bases, with 18 bases between. Germline V gene data show CDR1 as MGHDK and CDR2 as SYGVNS. The CDR3 runs to 13 residues. The CDR3 sequence: CAFSDIPLETQYF. CDR3 in DNA: TGTGCCTTCTCTGACATACCCTTGGAGACCCAGTACTTC.

This clonotype was observed a handful of times. This could be a read error, since a much larger clone is one nucleotide away. This chain links TRBV29-1 with TRBJ2-7; tentative D call: TRBD1 (7 bases). Germline CDR1 is SQVTM and CDR2 is ANQGSEA. The CDR3 is 13 residues long. In DNA form, the CDR3 reads TGCGGGGGGACAGCTAATGGAGCTAATGAGCAGTACTTC. The encoded protein is CGGTANGANEQYF.

This clonotype was detected only a few times. The chain has TRBV4-1 and TRBJ2-7; 8 nucleotides match TRBD2. Losses at the gene ends were 0 bases for V and 5 bases for J; bases not matched to a gene: 12. CDR3 length: 17 residues. CDR1 MGHRA and CDR2 YSYEKL come from the germline V gene. DNA of the CDR3: TGCGCCAGCAGCCAAGAAAAGTCAGGCGGGGGGAGCGACGAGCAGTACTTC. Amino acid sequence: CASSQEKSGGGSDEQYF.

J is TRBJ2-7 and V is TRBV28; TRBD2 aligns across 10 bases. This CDR3 has 15 amino acids. The germline gives CDR1 MDHEN, CDR2 SYDVKM. J gave up 4 bases and V 5 bases, and 8 bases lay outside the gene matches. The DNA of the CDR3 is TGTGCCAGCAGTGACCTAGCGGGGGCCGAATACGAGCAGTACTTC. This gives the protein CASSDLAGAEYEQYF.

This clonotype was recorded a few times. The rearrangement uses TRBV7-2 and TRBJ2-5, with D perhaps TRBD2 (7 bases). This CDR3 has 15 residues. V lost 0 bases and J 13 bases, leaving 21 bases between the germline ends. CDR1 and CDR2 from the germline V gene are SGHTA and FQGNSA. As DNA, the CDR3 is TGTGCCAGCAGCTTAGCGGGGGGGGCCCCGAACCTTTGGTACTTC. This encodes CASSLAGGAPNLWYF. The full variable domain, rest sourced from reference TRBV7-2 and TRBJ2-5, is GAGVSQSPSNKVTEKGKDVELRCDPISGHTALYWYRQSLGQGLEFLIYFQGNSAPDKSGLPSDRFSAERTGGSVSTLTIQRTQQEDSAVYLCASSLAGGAPNLWYFGPGTRLLVL.

The chain combines TRBV5-1 with TRBJ1-4; maybe TRBD1 (5 bases). Trimming pared 4 bases from V and 2 bases from J, leaving 21 bases between. The CDR3 is 18 amino acids. Germline assignment: CDR1 SGHRS and CDR2 YFSETQ. CDR3 sequence reads: CASSLRALFTSTNEKLFF. In nucleotides, the CDR3 is TGCGCCAGCAGCCTCAGGGCATTATTCACTTCTACTAATGAAAAACTGTTTTTT.

This rearrangement joins TRBV20-1 to TRBJ2-4; the match to TRBD1 covers 8 bases. The last part of the DNA fits TRBJ2-7 better; the J call may be wrong. The CDR3 runs to 15 residues. Germline V gene lookup returns CDR1 DFQATT and CDR2 SNEGSKA (reference sequence). The CDR3 DNA reads as TGCAGTGCTAGAGATTACGACAGGGGACCCTACGAGCAGTACTTC. This gives the protein CSARDYDRGPYEQYF.

A word on this clonotype: A much larger clone lies a single base off, so this may be a read error. The genes are TRBV20-1 and TRBJ1-2, with 8 nucleotides matching TRBD1. Germline values: CDR1 DFQATT, CDR2 SNEGSKA (reference sequence). The CDR3 contains 11 residues. V dropped 4 bases and J dropped 6; count of bases not matched to a gene: 1. Written as DNA, the CDR3 is TGCAGTGCTAAGACAGGGGATGGCTACACCTTC. Protein: CSAKTGDGYTF.

A remark on this clonotype: Its ends do not fully match the called genes, so a read error is possible. The chain employs TRBV6-6 and TRBJ2-3, with D possibly TRBD1 on 5 matching bases. CDR1 MNHNY and CDR2 SVGAGI come from the germline V gene (reference sequence). This CDR3 is built from 12 residues. The CDR3 DNA reads TGTGCCAGCAGGGACATGTCAGATATGCAGTATTTT. This gives the protein CASRDMSDMQYF.

This clonotype occurred once. One end of the junction is discordant with germline, which a read error may explain. The chain combines TRBV27 with TRBJ2-3; 7 bases agree with TRBD1. CDR1 is MNHEY, CDR2 SMNVEV, per germline (reference sequence). The CDR3 loop spans 14 amino acids. CDR3 loop: CASSITRGTETQYF. The CDR3, as DNA: TGTGCCAGCTCCATCACCAGGGGGACAGAGACGCAGTATTTT.

The CDR3 sequence is CAWSVKGADYGYTF. The CDR3 nucleotides read TGTGCCTGGAGTGTAAAGGGGGCTGACTATGGCTACACCTTC. The chain uses TRBV30 and TRBJ1-2; TRBD1 matches at 7 bases. The germline CDR1 and CDR2 sequences are GTSNPN and SVGIG (reference sequence). This CDR3 spans 14 amino acids. J was trimmed by 3 bases and V by 0 bases; bases with no gene match: 4.

The chain joins TRBV28 to TRBJ2-1, with TRBD2 matching 16 bases. There are 19 residues in the CDR3. The germline gives CDR1 MDHEN, CDR2 SYDVKM. The junction had 10 bases not matched to a gene; V was cut back by 6 bases and J by 2 bases. As DNA, the CDR3 is TGTGCCAGCAGCCGCGGGACTAGCGGGGGGGCCATCCCCTACAATGAGCAGTTCTTC. It specifies CASSRGTSGGAIPYNEQFF.

This CDR3 reads CASSRARGPLYNEQYF. The CDR3, as DNA: TGTGCCAGCAGCCGAGCGAGAGGGCCCCTCTACAATGAGCAGTACTTC. The chain combines TRBV14 with TRBJ2-1; tentatively, D is TRBD2 (5 bases). The closer fit of TRBJ2-7 to the DNA end suggests the J call may be wrong. In germline, CDR1 is SGHDN, CDR2 FVKESK. CDR3 length: 16 residues.

The genes are TRBV7-9 and TRBJ2-3; 15 nucleotides align to TRBD2. There are 19 residues in the CDR3. From germline, CDR1 is SEHNR and CDR2 FQNEAQ (reference sequence). V gave up 5 bases and J gave up 1 base; unmatched junction bases: 10. The CDR3 coding sequence is TGTGCCAGCAGCACCCGCAATGGACTAGCGGGAGGGCGCACAGATACGCAGTATTTT. Translating it yields CASSTRNGLAGGRTDTQYF. Together with reference TRBV7-9 and TRBJ2-3, the CDR3 gives the full variable domain: DTGVSQNPRHKITKRGQNVTFRCDPISEHNRLYWYRQTLGQGPEFLTYFQNEAQLEKSRLLSDRFSAERPKGSFSTLEIQRTEQGDSAMYLCASSTRNGLAGGRTDTQYFGPGTRLTVL.

The V gene is TRBV7-3, the J gene TRBJ1-2; D gene ambiguous. CDR1 is SGHTA, CDR2 FQGTGA, per germline. CDR3 size: 15 residues. Deletions cut 0 bases from V and 6 bases from J, with 14 bases between. The CDR3 region has the DNA TGTGCCAGCAGCTTAACCCAGAATGACCCCGATGGCTACACCTTC. Its protein product is CASSLTQNDPDGYTF.

CDR3 loop: CASSLSTAGVPRGGRELFF. As DNA, the CDR3 is TGCGCCAGCAGCTTGTCTACAGCGGGAGTTCCGAGGGGGGGCCGGGAGCTGTTTTTT. V gene TRBV5-1 combines with J gene TRBJ2-2; 8 nucleotides align to TRBD2. The CDR3 loop spans 19 amino acids. With V trimmed by 1 base and J by 9 bases, 20 bases remained unmatched. Germline V lookup: CDR1 SGHRS, CDR2 YFSETQ.

The rearrangement joins TRBV20-1 to TRBJ2-1; TRBD2 aligns across 11 bases. Losses at the gene ends were 6 bases for V and 4 bases for J; bases not matched to a gene: 8. The CDR3 is 15 residues long. Germline V gene data show CDR1 as DFQATT and CDR2 as SNEGSKA (reference sequence). The CDR3: CSAKGLAGGYNEQFF. As DNA, the CDR3 is TGCAGTGCCAAAGGGCTAGCGGGGGGTTACAATGAGCAGTTCTTC.

This clonotype came up a few times. The chain carries TRBV4-1 and TRBJ1-4, with 11 bases fitting TRBD1. The CDR3 is 18 residues long. The V and J ends lost 4 bases and 7 bases, in that order; junction bases with no gene match: 14. The germline V gene has CDR1 MGHRA and CDR2 YSYEKL. The CDR3: CASSPDGQGASVGEKLFF. In nucleotides, the CDR3 is TGCGCCAGCAGCCCCGACGGACAGGGGGCAAGTGTTGGTGAAAAACTGTTTTTT.

This clonotype has a handful of counts. This chain links TRBV7-9 with TRBJ2-5; no clear D. Matching the DNA end better, TRBJ2-7 makes the J call doubtful. CDR1 and CDR2 (germline): SEHNR, FQNEAQ (reference sequence). The CDR3 contains 12 residues. The DNA for the CDR3 is TGTGCCAGCAGCCCCCGACTTCTCGAGCAGTACTTC. This translates into CASSPRLLEQYF.

This clonotype was seen a few times. The chain combines TRBV20-1 with TRBJ2-7, with a possible D match to TRBD2 (6 bases). Between the trimmed V and J ends, which lost 7 bases and 6 bases, there was a span of 19 bases. CDR1 and CDR2 from the germline V gene are DFQATT and SNEGSKA (reference sequence). The CDR3 covers 13 residues. The CDR3 reads CSVWGLHTSEQYF. In nucleotides, the CDR3 is TGCAGTGTATGGGGACTCCATACCTCCGAGCAGTACTTC.

V and J are TRBV27 and TRBJ1-2; maybe TRBD1 (6 bases). CDR3 length equals 14 residues. Germline lookup yields CDR1 MNHEY and CDR2 SMNVEV (reference sequence). V was shortened by 5 bases and J by 3 bases, with 13 bases between the two germline ends. This CDR3 is CASSPVGGYYGYTF. The CDR3 DNA is TGTGCCAGCAGTCCTGTCGGGGGCTACTATGGCTACACCTTC.

This chain uses TRBV27 with TRBJ2-7; 8 bases map to TRBD1. With 4 bases clipped from V and 3 bases from J, the junction kept 5 bases outside the gene matches. Germline-derived CDR1 and CDR2 are MNHEY and SMNVEV (reference sequence). The CDR3 totals 14 residues. The CDR3 is CASSWTGSFYEQYF. Written as DNA, the CDR3 is TGTGCCAGCAGTTGGACAGGGTCATTCTACGAGCAGTACTTC.

This clonotype has only a few counts. The gene calls are TRBV4-1 and TRBJ2-3; 8 nucleotides line up with TRBD2. Germline V lookup: CDR1 MGHRA, CDR2 YSYEKL. There are 17 residues in the CDR3. V was clipped by 4 bases and J by 2 bases; unmatched bases: 11. The CDR3 sequence is CASSPKGGAGATDTQYF. Here the CDR3 DNA reads TGCGCCAGCAGCCCCAAAGGGGGAGCGGGAGCCACAGATACGCAGTATTTT.

This clonotype appeared a few times. V usage is TRBV2 and J usage is TRBJ2-7; 8 bases match TRBD1. Germline V lookup: CDR1 SNHLY, CDR2 FYNNEI. The trim removed 2 bases at V and 2 bases at J, leaving 5 bases unmatched. CDR3 length equals 15 residues. The CDR3 is CASSELGQVTYEQYF. The CDR3 DNA reads as TGTGCCAGCAGTGAATTGGGACAGGTCACCTACGAGCAGTACTTC.

CDR3 loop: CASSRQGSEAFF. Written as DNA, the CDR3 is TGTGCCAGCAGCCGACAGGGATCTGAAGCTTTCTTT. V usage is TRBV12-3 or TRBV12-4 and J usage is TRBJ1-1; 7 nucleotides agree with TRBD1. The CDR3 is 12 residues long. J lost 6 bases, V lost 6 bases, and 4 bases had no gene match.